This TCR beta chain is from a study of shared clonotypes between healthy human individuals. Details on this clone: Its antigen is still unknown.

All participating donors were Caucasian adults from Nashville, Tennessee. Study observations and caveats: Clonotypes that were shared across a few donors made up around 5.5% of naive CD4 clonotypes.

This CDR3 region has 18 residues. The germline V and J ends were trimmed by 7 bases and 0 bases, with 22 bases remaining between them. Germline V gene sequence: CDR1 MDHEN, CDR2 SYDVKM. Replicate PCRs from sorted subsets contained around 190 ng DNA, which is 30,000 to 35,000 T cell genomes. Produced via immunoSEQ multiplex PCR; TCRdb's table is partial and in-frame only. The sample holds a few million clones, over 85% seen once. The sample taken for sequencing was naive CD4+ T cells from PBMCs. As to subset: CD45RA+ positively selected. The V and J genes are TRBV28 and TRBJ2-1; D could derive from TRBD1 or TRBD2 (5 bases each). This sequence originates from a man younger than 35 in good health. Some clones in this sample may be carry-over from other donors' samples. The CDR3 here is CASTRFRGGTYSYNEQFF. The CDR3, as DNA: TGTGCCAGCACCCGCTTTCGTGGGGGAACCTACTCCTACAATGAGCAGTTCTTC.